This T cell receptor beta chain came from a study of T-cell reconstitution after alpha-beta-depleted transplantation in children. In its sample, this clonotype was seen many times. Unique molecular identifiers were built into the TCRbeta library. TCRdb ran MiXCR on the PCR reads and lists one entry per CDR3 protein. The data hold 190,000 or so distinct CDR3 sequences, with more than 12% observed a single time. Per the germline V gene, CDR1 is MNHEY and CDR2 is SVGAGI. Trimming stripped 0 bases from V and 6 bases from J, with 13 bases between. The CDR3 contains 15 residues. The V gene is TRBV6-5, the J gene TRBJ2-3; no definite D call. The sequencing here drew on PBMCs from the stem cell graft donor, taken from the stem cell graft. The source is a human donor who donated a stem cell graft to a child with acute lymphoblastic leukemia. CDR3 coding DNA: TGTGCCAGCAGTTACTCGGGGTCCCAAAGGGATACGCAGTATTTT. This codes for CASSYSGSQRDTQYF.